A single T cell receptor beta chain is shown here with its context. No antigen is known for it. This entry is derived from a study of a mutant IDH1 vaccine in newly diagnosed glioma. Background on the study: Patients in the study were vaccinated eight times, receiving shots in weeks 1, 3, 5, 7, 11, 15, 19 and 23. Once 4-6 weeks had passed after radiotherapy alone, vaccination started, or it started with temozolomide cycles. The earlier regimen, radiotherapy, temozolomide, or both, was most often both.

Time point here: week 23, last vaccination. Topical imiquimod was applied with each vaccine dose, which held 300 ug of mutant IDH1 20-mer peptide. CDR1 is SGDLS and CDR2 is YYNGEE in the germline V gene. The CDR3 contains 18 residues. V lost 0 bases, J lost 5 bases, and 18 bases lay in between. Study-wide points: Changes to the top peripheral T cell clonotypes appeared unrelated to pseudoprogression.

The repertoire was sequenced with immunoSEQ multiplex PCR; TCRdb's copy has only in-frame clones and lacks some. The sample holds about 55,000 clones; 80% are singletons and the top ten take 6.2%. This chain joins TRBV9 and TRBJ1-6, with no clear D. The input for sequencing was PBMCs, taken from a glioma patient whose treatment included an IDH1 peptide vaccine. The clonotype was recovered from a man aged 40-49 years with glioma. This chain's CDR3 is CASSVGAEGRFHNSPLHF. CDR3 nucleotide sequence: TGTGCCAGCAGCGTAGGTGCGGAGGGCCGGTTCCATAATTCACCCCTCCACTTT.